The 29 T cell receptor beta chains below all came from one sample that was sequenced in a study of CD8 T cells in ankylosing spondylitis. Findings and limits, study-wide: A TCR beta motif made of several highly homologous variants seemed typical of ankylosing spondylitis blood.

TCRdb re-called the 5' RACE reads through MiXCR, storing one row per CDR3 protein. Here the sample spans about 420,000 distinct CDR3 sequences, around 22% being singletons. These receptors have no known antigen. Specimen: blood, either unsorted or a sorted T cell fraction (not recorded which). The receptors originated from a male donor with ankylosing spondylitis.

The V call is TRBV5-1, the J call TRBJ1-1, with no clear D. V shed 4 bases and J shed 0 bases, with 16 bases lying between them. The CDR3 covers 16 residues. Germline loops: CDR1 SGHRS, CDR2 YFSETQ. The CDR3 coding sequence is TGCGCCAGCAGCCACGGGGAGGGCAGAATGAACACTGAAGCTTTCTTT. Translating it yields CASSHGEGRMNTEAFF.

This clonotype came up a few times. This rearrangement joins TRBV10-2 to TRBJ1-5; 7 bases line up with TRBD1. J gave up 5 bases and V 3 bases, and 4 bases lay outside the gene matches. Germline lookup yields CDR1 WSHSY and CDR2 SAAADI. This CDR3 region has 14 residues. CDR3 sequence: CASSETDRDQPQHF. The CDR3 nucleotides read TGCGCCAGCAGTGAAACCGACAGGGATCAGCCCCAGCATTTT.

The table lists this clonotype with a few counts. The chain uses TRBV5-1 and TRBJ1-1; D is undetermined. The CDR3 runs to 13 residues. Germline lookup yields CDR1 SGHRS and CDR2 YFSETQ. The V end lost 7 bases, the J end lost 0 bases, and 10 bases lay between the germline ends. The CDR3 DNA reads TGCGCCAGCGGAGTGAGAATGAACACTGAAGCTTTCTTT. It is translated as CASGVRMNTEAFF. The variable domain in full, with the rest retrieved from reference TRBV5-1 and TRBJ1-1, is KAGVTQTPRYLIKTRGQQVTLSCSPISGHRSVSWYQQTPGQGLQFLFEYFSETQRNKGNFPGRFSGRQFSNSRSEMNVSTLELGDSALYLCASGVRMNTEAFFGQGTRLTVV.

This clonotype was counted between two and nine times. The V gene is TRBV5-6, the J gene TRBJ2-7; 12 positions match TRBD2. The ends lost 0 bases at V and 1 base at J; junction bases unmatched: 2. The CDR3 is 16 residues long. The germline V gene has CDR1 SGHDT and CDR2 YYEEEE. As DNA, the CDR3 is TGTGCCAGCAGCTTGGGAACTAGCGGGAGGTCCTACGAGCAGTACTTC. It encodes CASSLGTSGRSYEQYF.

The chain combines TRBV29-1 with TRBJ2-1, with D perhaps given as TRBD1 or TRBD2 (5 bases each). Trimming shortened V by 0 bases and J by 4 bases, and 19 bases separated the two germline ends. This CDR3 has 17 amino acids. Germline assignment: CDR1 SQVTM and CDR2 ANQGSEA. CDR3 residues: CSVEDQGDLHYYNEQFF. CDR3 nucleotides: TGCAGCGTTGAAGATCAAGGGGACCTGCACTATTACAATGAGCAGTTCTTC.

The chain uses TRBV6-5 and TRBJ2-1; TRBD1 or TRBD2 may be the D gene (6 bases each). Per the germline V gene, CDR1 is MNHEY and CDR2 is SVGAGI. This CDR3 is 19 amino acids long. V lost 2 bases and J lost 4, with 24 bases in between. Here the CDR3 DNA reads TGTGCCAGCAGTTACCGTGTGGAGGGGAGCAGGGGTCTTTACAATGAGCAGTTCTTC. This translates into CASSYRVEGSRGLYNEQFF.

The V gene is TRBV9, the J gene TRBJ2-1; D is possibly TRBD2 (6 bases). V lost 3 bases to trimming and J lost 7 bases, with 11 bases between them. This CDR3 spans 13 amino acids. Germline V gene sequence: CDR1 SGDLS, CDR2 YYNGEE. The CDR3 bases are TGTGCCAGCAGCGCCGGACTATGGAATGAGCAGTTCTTC. This codes for CASSAGLWNEQFF.

This clonotype was counted only a few times. The chain links TRBV29-1 to TRBJ2-3; 10 bases are shared with TRBD2. V was pared by 3 bases and J by 2 bases, with 5 bases of the junction left unmatched. The germline CDR1 and CDR2 sequences are SQVTM and ANQGSEA. The CDR3 sequence is 15 residues long. This chain's CDR3 is CSVDFLAGVTDTQYF. In nucleotides, the CDR3 is TGCAGCGTTGATTTTCTAGCGGGAGTCACAGATACGCAGTATTTT.

The V call is TRBV18, the J call TRBJ2-3; D is ambiguous. Germline values: CDR1 KGHSH, CDR2 LQKENI. CDR3 length: 15 residues. Trimming shortened V by 3 bases and J by 0 bases, and 10 bases separated the two germline ends. CDR3 loop: CASSPGAISTDTQYF. The CDR3 region has the DNA TGTGCCAGCTCACCCGGCGCGATCAGCACAGATACGCAGTATTTT. Full variable domain (rest looked up from reference TRBV18 and TRBJ2-3): NAGVMQNPRHLVRRRGQEARLRCSPMKGHSHVYWYRQLPEEGLKFMVYLQKENIIDESGMPKERFSAEFPKEGPSILRIQQVVRGDSAAYFCASSPGAISTDTQYFGPGTRLTVL.

The gene calls are TRBV6-2 or TRBV6-3 and TRBJ2-5, with D tentatively TRBD1 (6 bases). V was trimmed by 5 bases and J by 3 bases, leaving 16 bases between them. The CDR3 is made up of 15 amino acids. The germline gives CDR1 MNHEY, CDR2 SVGEGT. The CDR3 region has the DNA TGTGCCAGCAGTCTGACAGGAAGCCTGGAAGAGACCCAGTACTTC. As protein: CASSLTGSLEETQYF.

This clonotype has a count of ten or more. The V and J genes are TRBV5-1 and TRBJ2-7; 11 bases map to TRBD1. Per the germline V gene, CDR1 is SGHRS and CDR2 is YFSETQ. The CDR3 runs 15 residues. Unmatched junction bases numbered 3, after V lost 1 base and J lost 3 bases. The CDR3 DNA sequence: TGCGCCAGCAGCTTGCCGGGACAGGGGGGCTACGAGCAGTACTTC. It specifies CASSLPGQGGYEQYF.

The chain combines TRBV14 with TRBJ2-3, with D hard to call. The V end lost 3 bases, the J end lost 10 bases, and 20 bases lay between the germline ends. The V gene's germline CDR1 is SGHDN and CDR2 FVKESK. CDR3 length: 15 residues. CDR3 sequence (DNA): TGTGCCAGCAGCCAGGTAGTTGGTCGGAGAAGGGCGCAGTATTTT. Protein sequence: CASSQVVGRRRAQYF.

This clonotype was recorded a few times. This sequence joins TRBV4-1 and TRBJ2-3; maybe TRBD1 (5 bases). The CDR3 runs 15 residues. Germline CDR1 MGHRA, CDR2 YSYEKL. Deletions cut 1 base from V and 1 base from J, with 9 bases between. CDR3 sequence (DNA): TGCGCCAGCAGCCAAGTCTCAGGGCGCACAGATACGCAGTATTTT. It is translated as CASSQVSGRTDTQYF.

The chain recombines TRBV20-1 with TRBJ1-5; TRBD1 agrees at 10 bases. Germline V CDR1 and CDR2: DFQATT, SNEGSKA (reference sequence). The V gene end was trimmed by 6 bases and the J gene end by 3 bases; junction bases not matched to a gene: 11. The CDR3 consists of 16 residues. The chain's CDR3 is CSALLWGTGDNQPQHF. The CDR3 DNA reads as TGCAGTGCCCTCCTGTGGGGGACAGGGGACAATCAGCCCCAGCATTTT.

The chain recombines TRBV4-2 with TRBJ1-3; D is undetermined. Trimming pared 4 bases from V and 3 bases from J, leaving 10 bases between. This CDR3 is built from 14 residues. Germline CDR1 reads LGHNA; CDR2 reads YNFKEQ. The CDR3 loop reads CASSPVRGGNTIYF. The CDR3 DNA is TGTGCCAGCAGCCCCGTCCGCGGTGGAAACACCATATATTTT.

This clonotype occurred a few times. In nucleotides, the CDR3 is TGTGCCAGCGACCCAACGGGGGGCTTCCAGCAGTTCTTC. Its translation is CASDPTGGFQQFF. V and J are TRBV6-2 or TRBV6-3 and TRBJ2-1, with a weak D call TRBD2 (7 bases). The CDR3 has 13 residues. Germline CDR1 is MNHEY and CDR2 is SVGEGT. Between the trimmed V and J ends, which lost 8 bases and 11 bases, there was a span of 19 bases.

This clonotype was seen only a few times. CDR3 residues: CASSGSGTTDTQYF. DNA of the CDR3: TGCGCCAGCAGTGGGAGCGGCACCACAGATACGCAGTATTTT. V and J are TRBV5-1 and TRBJ2-3; TRBD2 might be the D (5 bases). The germline V gene has CDR1 SGHRS and CDR2 YFSETQ. This CDR3 is 14 amino acids long. Trimming shortened V by 5 bases and J by 2 bases, and 12 bases separated the two germline ends.

This clonotype was recorded a few times. The V gene is TRBV29-1, the J gene TRBJ1-5, with a tentative D call TRBD1 (5 bases). From germline, CDR1 is SQVTM and CDR2 ANQGSEA. The CDR3 loop spans 12 amino acids. Trimming took 5 bases from V and 5 from J, leaving 10 bases between them. The CDR3 region is CSVRVRDQPQHF. For the CDR3, the DNA is TGCAGCGTTAGGGTCAGGGATCAGCCCCAGCATTTT.

This clonotype was detected only a few times. The V call is TRBV5-1, the J call TRBJ1-1, with 7 bases aligning to TRBD1. Germline V gene sequence: CDR1 SGHRS, CDR2 YFSETQ. The CDR3 consists of 14 residues. With 4 bases clipped from V and 1 base from J, the junction kept 4 bases outside the gene matches. The CDR3 DNA follows: TGCGCCAGCAGCCGACAGGGCTGGAACACTGAAGCTTTCTTT. Its protein is CASSRQGWNTEAFF. Based on the CDR3 plus reference TRBV5-1 and TRBJ1-1, the full variable domain is KAGVTQTPRYLIKTRGQQVTLSCSPISGHRSVSWYQQTPGQGLQFLFEYFSETQRNKGNFPGRFSGRQFSNSRSEMNVSTLELGDSALYLCASSRQGWNTEAFFGQGTRLTVV.

The chain carries TRBV5-1 and TRBJ2-5; 13 bases agree with TRBD2. V trimming: 4 bases; J trimming: 1 base; junction bases outside the gene matches: 7. CDR3 size: 17 residues. Germline V gene data show CDR1 as SGHRS and CDR2 as YFSETQ. This chain's CDR3 is CASSIRTSGRLQETQYF. CDR3 nucleotide sequence: TGCGCCAGCAGCATAAGGACTAGCGGGAGACTCCAAGAGACCCAGTACTTC.

This clonotype was counted between two and nine times. J is TRBJ1-5 and V is TRBV12-5; possibly TRBD1 for D (5 bases). There are 13 residues in the CDR3. The germline CDR1 and CDR2 sequences are LGHNT and FRNRAP. V was pared by 1 base and J by 9 bases, with 10 bases between. CDR3 in amino acids: CASGLARVRPQHF. DNA for the CDR3: TGTGCTAGTGGTTTGGCCAGGGTCAGGCCCCAGCATTTT.

The V and J genes are TRBV7-2 and TRBJ1-1; the D gene is possibly TRBD1 (5 bases). The CDR3 is 14 residues long. CDR1 and CDR2 from the germline V gene are SGHTA and FQGNSA. The V gene lost 5 bases and the J gene lost 0 bases, with 10 bases spanning the gap. This CDR3 reads CASSPHRMNTEAFF. Here the CDR3 DNA reads TGTGCCAGCAGCCCCCACAGGATGAACACTGAAGCTTTCTTT.

The chain couples TRBV20-1 to TRBJ2-6, with D possibly matching TRBD2 (6 bases). The germline V gene has CDR1 DFQATT and CDR2 SNEGSKA (reference sequence). The CDR3 is 18 residues long. V dropped 3 bases and J dropped 0 bases, with 18 bases sitting between them. Here the CDR3 reads CSARVPGGQSSGANVLTF. The CDR3 bases are TGCAGTGCTAGGGTACCCGGGGGTCAGAGCTCTGGGGCCAACGTCCTGACTTTC.

This clonotype has only a few counts. V is TRBV10-3 and J is TRBJ2-2; 8 nucleotides line up with TRBD2. CDR3 length: 15 amino acids. Germline CDR1 is ENHRY and CDR2 is SYGVKD. Trimming removed 3 bases from V and 3 bases from J; junction bases left unmatched: 3. CDR3 in amino acids: CAISETGGHTGELFF. CDR3 coding DNA: TGTGCCATCAGTGAAACGGGGGGGCACACCGGGGAGCTGTTTTTT.

This clonotype was detected ten times or more. Written as DNA, the CDR3 is TGTGCCAGCAGCTTAGAGGGACAGGGGGTCGGGGCTTTCTTT. It specifies CASSLEGQGVGAFF. This rearrangement joins TRBV7-8 to TRBJ1-1; 11 nucleotides agree with TRBD1. The V segment lost 1 base and the J segment 11 bases; nucleotides outside the gene matches: 6. Per the germline V gene, CDR1 is SGHVS and CDR2 is FQNEAQ. The CDR3 is made up of 14 amino acids. The entire variable domain, with the rest obtained from reference TRBV7-8 and TRBJ1-1, is as follows: GAGVSQSPRYKVAKRGQDVALRCDPISGHVSLFWYQQALGQGPEFLTYFQNEAQLDKSGLPSDRFFAERPEGSVSTLKIQRTQQEDSAVYLCASSLEGQGVGAFFGQGTRLTVV.

This clonotype occurred a few times. The chain has TRBV18 and TRBJ1-5; 8 bases line up with TRBD1. J lost 3 bases, V lost 3 bases, and 16 bases had no gene match. The length of the CDR3 is 19 residues. The germline gives CDR1 KGHSH, CDR2 LQKENI. The CDR3 spells CASSPDLTGDFGNNQPQHF. CDR3 in DNA: TGTGCCAGCTCACCCGATCTGACAGGGGATTTTGGCAACAATCAGCCCCAGCATTTT.

This clonotype was counted a few times. The rearrangement links TRBV5-1 to TRBJ2-3; 7 nucleotides match TRBD2. V dropped 4 bases and J dropped 8; count of bases not matched to a gene: 10. Germline V gene lookup returns CDR1 SGHRS and CDR2 YFSETQ. The CDR3 length is 14 residues. In DNA, the CDR3 is TGCGCCAGCAGCCCCCTAGCGGAGCAGGTTACGCAGTATTTT. It yields the protein CASSPLAEQVTQYF.

As to this clonotype: A read error may account for a junction end that differs from germline. The chain has TRBV12-3 or TRBV12-4 and TRBJ2-7; 10 bases match TRBD1. The CDR3 has 11 residues. CDR3 sequence reads: CASSLGTGVFF. DNA for the CDR3: TGTGCCAGCAGTTTGGGGACAGGGGTATTCTTC.

The J gene is TRBJ2-1, the V gene TRBV12-3 or TRBV12-4; weak D call: TRBD2 (5 bases). Between the trimmed V and J ends, which lost 3 bases and 4 bases, there was a span of 10 bases. This CDR3 has 14 residues. CDR3 DNA sequence: TGTGCCAGCAGTTTTGGTAGCGATTACAATGAGCAGTTCTTC. It codes for CASSFGSDYNEQFF.